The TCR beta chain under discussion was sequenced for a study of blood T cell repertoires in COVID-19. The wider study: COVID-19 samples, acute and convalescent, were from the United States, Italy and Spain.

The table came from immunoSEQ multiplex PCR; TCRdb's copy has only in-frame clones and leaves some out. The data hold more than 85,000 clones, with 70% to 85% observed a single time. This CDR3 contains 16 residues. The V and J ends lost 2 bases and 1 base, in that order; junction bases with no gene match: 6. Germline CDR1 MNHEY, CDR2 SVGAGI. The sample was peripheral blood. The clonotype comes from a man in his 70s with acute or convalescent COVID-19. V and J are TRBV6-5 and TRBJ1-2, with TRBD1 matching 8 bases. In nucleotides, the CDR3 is TGTGCCAGCAGTTACGGACAGGGACCCATTAACTATGGCTACACCTTC. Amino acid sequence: CASSYGQGPINYGYTF.